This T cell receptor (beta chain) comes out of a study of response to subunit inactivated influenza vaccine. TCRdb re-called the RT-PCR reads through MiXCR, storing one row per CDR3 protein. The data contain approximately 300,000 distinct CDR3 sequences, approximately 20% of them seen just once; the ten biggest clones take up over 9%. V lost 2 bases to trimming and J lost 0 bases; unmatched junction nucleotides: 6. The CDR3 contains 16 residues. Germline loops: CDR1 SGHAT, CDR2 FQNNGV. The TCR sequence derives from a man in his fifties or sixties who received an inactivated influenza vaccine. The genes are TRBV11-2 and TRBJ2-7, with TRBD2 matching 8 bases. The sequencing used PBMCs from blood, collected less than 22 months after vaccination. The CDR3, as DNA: TGTGCCAGCAGCTTACTCGGCGGGAGGAGCTCCTACGAGCAGTACTTC. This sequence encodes CASSLLGGRSSYEQYF.